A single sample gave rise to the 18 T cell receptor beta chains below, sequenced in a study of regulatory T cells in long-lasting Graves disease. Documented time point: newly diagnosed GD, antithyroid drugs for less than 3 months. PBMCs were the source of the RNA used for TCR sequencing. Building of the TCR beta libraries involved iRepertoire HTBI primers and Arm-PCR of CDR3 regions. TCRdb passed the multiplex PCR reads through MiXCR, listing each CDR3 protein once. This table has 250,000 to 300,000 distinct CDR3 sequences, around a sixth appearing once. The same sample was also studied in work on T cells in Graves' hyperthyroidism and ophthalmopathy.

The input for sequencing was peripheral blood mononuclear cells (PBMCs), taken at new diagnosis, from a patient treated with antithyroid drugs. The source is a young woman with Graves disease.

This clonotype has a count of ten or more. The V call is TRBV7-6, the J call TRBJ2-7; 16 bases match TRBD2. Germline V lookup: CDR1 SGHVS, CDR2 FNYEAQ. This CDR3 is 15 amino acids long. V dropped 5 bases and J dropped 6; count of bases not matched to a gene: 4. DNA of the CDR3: TGTGCCAGCAGCCCAGGGACTAGCGGGGGGGGCGAGCAGTACTTC. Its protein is CASSPGTSGGGEQYF.

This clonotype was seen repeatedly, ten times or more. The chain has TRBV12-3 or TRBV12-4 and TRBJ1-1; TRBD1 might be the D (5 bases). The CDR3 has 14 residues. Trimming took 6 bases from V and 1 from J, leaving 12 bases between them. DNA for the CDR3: TGTGCCAGCAGGCCGGGACGCCCGAACACTGAAGCTTTCTTT. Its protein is CASRPGRPNTEAFF.

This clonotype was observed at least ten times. The CDR3 DNA follows: TGTGCCAGCAGCTTAGCGGGGGAAGATGGCTACACCTTC. It encodes CASSLAGEDGYTF. V and J are TRBV7-9 and TRBJ1-2; maybe TRBD1 (5 bases). CDR3 size: 13 residues. Between the trimmed V and J ends, which lost 0 bases and 6 bases, there was a span of 8 bases. Germline loops: CDR1 SEHNR, CDR2 FQNEAQ (reference sequence).

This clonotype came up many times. This CDR3 reads CAGMTSGGNTGELFF. The CDR3 DNA reads TGTGCCGGGATGACTAGCGGGGGGAACACCGGGGAGCTGTTTTTT. The chain recombines TRBV6-1 with TRBJ2-2, with TRBD2 identical over 12 bases. CDR1 MNHNS and CDR2 SASEGT come from the germline V gene. V shed 11 bases and J 1 base; nucleotides not matched to a gene: 5. The CDR3 extends over 15 amino acids.

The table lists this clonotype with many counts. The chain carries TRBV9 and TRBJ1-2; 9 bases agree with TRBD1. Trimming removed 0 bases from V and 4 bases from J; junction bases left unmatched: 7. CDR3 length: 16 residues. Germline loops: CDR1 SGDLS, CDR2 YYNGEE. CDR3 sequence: CASSVEGQGSFYGYTF. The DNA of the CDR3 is TGTGCCAGCAGCGTAGAGGGACAGGGATCCTTCTATGGCTACACCTTC.

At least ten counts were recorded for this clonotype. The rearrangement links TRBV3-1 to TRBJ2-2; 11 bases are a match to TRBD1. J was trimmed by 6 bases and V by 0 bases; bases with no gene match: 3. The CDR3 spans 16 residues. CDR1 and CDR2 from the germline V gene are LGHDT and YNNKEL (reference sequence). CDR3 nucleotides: TGTGCCAGCAGCCAAGATGAGGGACAGGGGGCCGGGGAGCTGTTTTTT. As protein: CASSQDEGQGAGELFF. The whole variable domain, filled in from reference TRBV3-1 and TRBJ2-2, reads DTAVSQTPKYLVTQMGNDKSIKCEQNLGHDTMYWYKQDSKKFLKIMFSYNNKELIINETVPNRFSPKSPDKAHLNLHINSLELGDSAVYFCASSQDEGQGAGELFFGEGSRLTVL.

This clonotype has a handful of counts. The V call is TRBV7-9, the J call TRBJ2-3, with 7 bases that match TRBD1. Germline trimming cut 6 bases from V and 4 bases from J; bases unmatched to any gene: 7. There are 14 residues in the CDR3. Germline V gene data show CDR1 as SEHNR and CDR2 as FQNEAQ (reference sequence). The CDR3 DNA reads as TGTGCCAGCAGTTATAGGACAGGATCAGATACGCAGTATTTT. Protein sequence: CASSYRTGSDTQYF.

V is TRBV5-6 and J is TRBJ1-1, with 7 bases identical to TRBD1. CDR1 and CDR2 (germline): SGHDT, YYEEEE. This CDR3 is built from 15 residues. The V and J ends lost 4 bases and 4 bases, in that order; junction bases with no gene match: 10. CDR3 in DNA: TGTGCCAGCAGCGCCATGACAGGGTCGGTCACTGAAGCTTTCTTT. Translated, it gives CASSAMTGSVTEAFF.

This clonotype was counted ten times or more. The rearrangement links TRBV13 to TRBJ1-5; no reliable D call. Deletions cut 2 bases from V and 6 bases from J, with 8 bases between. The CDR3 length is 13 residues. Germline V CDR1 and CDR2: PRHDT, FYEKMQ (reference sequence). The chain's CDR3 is CASSLSGSQPQHF. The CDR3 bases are TGTGCCAGCAGCTTAAGTGGGAGTCAGCCCCAGCATTTT.

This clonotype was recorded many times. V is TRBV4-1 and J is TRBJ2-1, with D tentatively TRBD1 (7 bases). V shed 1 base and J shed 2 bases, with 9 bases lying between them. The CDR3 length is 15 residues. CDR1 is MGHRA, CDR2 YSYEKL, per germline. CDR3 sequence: CASSQAGGTYNEQFF. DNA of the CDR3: TGCGCCAGCAGCCAAGCAGGGGGGACCTACAATGAGCAGTTCTTC.

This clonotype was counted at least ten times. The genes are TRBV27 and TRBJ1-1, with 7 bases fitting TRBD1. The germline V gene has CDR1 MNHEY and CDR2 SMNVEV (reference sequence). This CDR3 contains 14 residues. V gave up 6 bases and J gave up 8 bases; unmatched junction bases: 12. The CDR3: CASRRPDRDEEAFF. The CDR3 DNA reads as TGTGCCAGCAGGAGACCTGACAGGGATGAGGAAGCTTTCTTT.

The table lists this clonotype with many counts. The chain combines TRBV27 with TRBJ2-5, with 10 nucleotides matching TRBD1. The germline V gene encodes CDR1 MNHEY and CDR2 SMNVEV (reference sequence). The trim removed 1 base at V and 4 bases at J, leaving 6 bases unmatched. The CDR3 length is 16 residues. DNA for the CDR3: TGTGCCAGCAGTTTATTTGGACAGGGGGTCGGAGAGACCCAGTACTTC. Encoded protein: CASSLFGQGVGETQYF.

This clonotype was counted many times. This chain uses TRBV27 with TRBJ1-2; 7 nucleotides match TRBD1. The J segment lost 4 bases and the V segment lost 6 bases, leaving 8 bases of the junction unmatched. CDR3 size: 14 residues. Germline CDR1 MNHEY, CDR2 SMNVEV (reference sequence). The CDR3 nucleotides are TGTGCCAGCAGGGGGACAGACAGCATCTATGGCTACACCTTC. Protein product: CASRGTDSIYGYTF.

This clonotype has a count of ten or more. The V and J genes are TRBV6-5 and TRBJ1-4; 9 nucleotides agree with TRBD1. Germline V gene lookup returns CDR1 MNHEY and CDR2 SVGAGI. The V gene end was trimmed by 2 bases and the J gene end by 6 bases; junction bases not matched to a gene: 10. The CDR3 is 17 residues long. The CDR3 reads CASSYTHGTGMDEKLFF. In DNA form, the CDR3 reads TGTGCCAGCAGTTACACCCATGGGACAGGGATGGATGAAAAACTGTTTTTT.

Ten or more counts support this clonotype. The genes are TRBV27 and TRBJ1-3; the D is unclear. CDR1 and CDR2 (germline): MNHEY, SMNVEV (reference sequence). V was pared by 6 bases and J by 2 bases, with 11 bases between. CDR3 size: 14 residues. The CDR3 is CASSPVGTGNTIYF. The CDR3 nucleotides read TGTGCCAGCAGCCCGGTTGGTACTGGAAACACCATATATTTT.

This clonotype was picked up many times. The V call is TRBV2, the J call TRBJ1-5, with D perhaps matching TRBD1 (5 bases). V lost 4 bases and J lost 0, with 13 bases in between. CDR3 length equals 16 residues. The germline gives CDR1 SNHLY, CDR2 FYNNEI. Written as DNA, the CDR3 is TGTGCCAGCAGTGGCGACAGATATTATAGCAATCAGCCCCAGCATTTT. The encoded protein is CASSGDRYYSNQPQHF.

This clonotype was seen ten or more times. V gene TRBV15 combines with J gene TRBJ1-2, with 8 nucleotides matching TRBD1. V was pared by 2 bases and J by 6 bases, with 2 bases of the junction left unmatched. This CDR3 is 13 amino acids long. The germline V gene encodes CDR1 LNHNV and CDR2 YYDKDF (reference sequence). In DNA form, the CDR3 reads TGTGCCACCAGCAGACCGACAGGGGATGGCTACACCTTC. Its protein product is CATSRPTGDGYTF. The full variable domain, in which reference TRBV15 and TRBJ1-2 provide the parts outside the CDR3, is DAMVIQNPRYQVTQFGKPVTLSCSQTLNHNVMYWYQQKSSQAPKLLFHYYDKDFNNEADTPDNFQSRRPNTSFCFLDIRSPGLGDTAMYLCATSRPTGDGYTFGSGTRLTVV.

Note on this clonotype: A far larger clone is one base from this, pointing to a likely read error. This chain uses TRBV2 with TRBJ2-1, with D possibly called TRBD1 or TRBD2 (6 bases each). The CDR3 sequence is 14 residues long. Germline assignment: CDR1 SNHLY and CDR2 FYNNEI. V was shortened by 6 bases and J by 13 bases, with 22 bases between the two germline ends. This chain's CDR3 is CASSLFGGQETQFF. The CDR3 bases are TGTGCCAGCAGCTTATTTGGGGGGCAAGAGACCCAGTTCTTC. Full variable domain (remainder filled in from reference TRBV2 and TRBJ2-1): EPEVTQTPSHQVTQMGQEVILRCVPISNHLYFYWYRQILGQKVEFLVSFYNNEISEKSEIFDDQFSVERPDGSNFTLKIRSTKLEDSAMYFCASSLFGGQETQFFGPGTRLTVL.